The clone carrying this T cell receptor beta chain was observed at least ten times. The antigen remains undetermined. These data belong to a study of response to subunit inactivated influenza vaccine. Study-wide results and limits: A suggestion made by the authors is that each seasonal influenza vaccination recruits few new T cells.

Germline-derived CDR1 and CDR2 are LGHNA and YSLEER. The CDR3 loop spans 16 amino acids. Trimming pared 4 bases from V and 4 bases from J, leaving 16 bases between. In TCRdb, the RT-PCR reads were re-called with MiXCR into one record per CDR3 protein. The sample records hundreds of thousands of distinct CDR3 sequences, roughly 18% being singletons. The gene calls are TRBV4-3 and TRBJ1-4; D remains ambiguous. The material was PBMCs from blood, obtained approximately 5 days after vaccination. This clonotype was sampled from a man aged 45-60 years who received an inactivated influenza vaccine. CDR3 DNA: TGCGCCAGCAGCCCACGTTCGGACTCCGATAATGAAAAACTGTTTTTT. Translation: CASSPRSDSDNEKLFF.